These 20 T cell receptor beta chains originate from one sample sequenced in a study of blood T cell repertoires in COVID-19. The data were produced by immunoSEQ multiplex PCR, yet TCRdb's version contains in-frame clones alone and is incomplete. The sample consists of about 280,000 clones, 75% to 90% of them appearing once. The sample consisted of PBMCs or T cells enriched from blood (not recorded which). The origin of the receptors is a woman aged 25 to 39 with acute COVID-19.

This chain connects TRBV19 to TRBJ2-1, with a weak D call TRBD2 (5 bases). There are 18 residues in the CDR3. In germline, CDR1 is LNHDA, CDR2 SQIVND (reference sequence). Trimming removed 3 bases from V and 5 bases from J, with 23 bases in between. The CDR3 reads CASSIYKGPPRRNNEQFF. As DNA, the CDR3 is TGTGCCAGTAGTATTTATAAAGGACCCCCTCGGAGGAACAATGAGCAGTTCTTC.

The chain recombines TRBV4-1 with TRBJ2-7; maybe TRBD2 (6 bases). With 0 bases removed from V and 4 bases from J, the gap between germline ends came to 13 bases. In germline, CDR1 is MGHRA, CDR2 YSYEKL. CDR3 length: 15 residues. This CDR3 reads CASSQEATSSYEQYF. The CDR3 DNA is TGCGCCAGCAGCCAAGAAGCGACTAGTTCGTACGAGCAGTACTTC.

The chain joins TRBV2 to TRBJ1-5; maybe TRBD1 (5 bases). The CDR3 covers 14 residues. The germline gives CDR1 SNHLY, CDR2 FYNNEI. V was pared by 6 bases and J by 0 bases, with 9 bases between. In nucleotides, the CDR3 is TGTGCCAGCAGACAGACAGATAGCAATCAGCCCCAGCATTTT. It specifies CASRQTDSNQPQHF.

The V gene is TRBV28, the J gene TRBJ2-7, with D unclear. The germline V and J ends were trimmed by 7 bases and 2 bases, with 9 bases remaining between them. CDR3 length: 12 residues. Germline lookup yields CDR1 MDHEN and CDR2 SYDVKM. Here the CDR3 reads CASTRGAYEQYF. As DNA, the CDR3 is TGTGCCAGCACCCGTGGAGCCTACGAGCAGTACTTC.

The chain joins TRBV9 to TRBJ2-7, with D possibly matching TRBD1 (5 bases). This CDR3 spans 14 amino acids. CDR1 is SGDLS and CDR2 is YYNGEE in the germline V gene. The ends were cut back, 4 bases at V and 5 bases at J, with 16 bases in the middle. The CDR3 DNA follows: TGTGCCAGCAGCACCAGGGCGGAGTTGGACGAGCAGTACTTC. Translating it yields CASSTRAELDEQYF. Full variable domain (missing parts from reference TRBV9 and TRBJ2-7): DSGVTQTPKHLITATGQRVTLRCSPRSGDLSVYWYQQSLDQGLQFLIQYYNGEERAKGNILERFSAQQFPDLHSELNLSSLELGDSALYFCASSTRAELDEQYFGPGTRLTVT.

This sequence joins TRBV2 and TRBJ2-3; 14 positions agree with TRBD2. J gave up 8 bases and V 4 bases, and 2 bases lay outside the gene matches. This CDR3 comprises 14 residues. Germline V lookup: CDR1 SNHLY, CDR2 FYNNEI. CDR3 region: CASSAGTSGSTQYF. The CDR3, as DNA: TGTGCCAGCAGTGCGGGGACTAGCGGGAGTACGCAGTATTTT.

CDR3 sequence (DNA): TGTGCCATCAGTGAGTCAGGACAGGGGCAACACTATGGCTACACCTTC. Protein product: CAISESGQGQHYGYTF. The V call is TRBV10-3, the J call TRBJ1-2; 9 nucleotides line up with TRBD1. With V trimmed by 0 bases and J by 3 bases, 5 bases remained unmatched. CDR1 is ENHRY, CDR2 SYGVKD, per germline. This CDR3 comprises 16 residues.

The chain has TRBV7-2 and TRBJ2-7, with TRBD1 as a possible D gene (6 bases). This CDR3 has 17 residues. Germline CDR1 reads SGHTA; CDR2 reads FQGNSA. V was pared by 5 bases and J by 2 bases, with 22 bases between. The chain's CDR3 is CASSPQIPGTFTYEQYF. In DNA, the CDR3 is TGTGCCAGCAGCCCTCAGATACCCGGGACATTTACCTACGAGCAGTACTTC.

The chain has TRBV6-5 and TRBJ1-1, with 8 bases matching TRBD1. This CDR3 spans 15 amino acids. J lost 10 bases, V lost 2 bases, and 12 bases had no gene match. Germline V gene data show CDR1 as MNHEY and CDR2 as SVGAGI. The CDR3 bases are TGTGCCAGCAGTTACCCAGACAGGGGAGGGCGTGTAGCTTTCTTT. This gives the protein CASSYPDRGGRVAFF.

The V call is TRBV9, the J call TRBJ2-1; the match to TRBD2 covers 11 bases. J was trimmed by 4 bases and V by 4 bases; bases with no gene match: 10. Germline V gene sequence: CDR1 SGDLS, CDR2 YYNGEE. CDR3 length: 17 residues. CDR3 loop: CASSPSPGLAVYNEQFF. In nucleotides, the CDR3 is TGTGCCAGCAGCCCGAGTCCGGGACTAGCGGTATACAATGAGCAGTTCTTC.

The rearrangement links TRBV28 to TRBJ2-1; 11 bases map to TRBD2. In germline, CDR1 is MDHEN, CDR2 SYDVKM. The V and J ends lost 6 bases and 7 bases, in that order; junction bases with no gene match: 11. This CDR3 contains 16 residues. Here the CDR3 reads CASSFLPASGGNEQFF. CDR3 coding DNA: TGTGCCAGCAGCTTCCTTCCGGCTAGCGGGGGGAATGAGCAGTTCTTC.

The CDR3 here is CAPIPDRGLGTNEKLFF. CDR3 coding DNA: TGTGCCCCCATCCCCGACAGGGGGCTGGGAACTAATGAAAAACTGTTTTTT. This rearrangement joins TRBV7-3 to TRBJ1-4; 10 bases map to TRBD1. V was clipped by 11 bases and J by 1 base; unmatched bases: 13. CDR3 length equals 17 residues. Per germline, CDR1 SGHTA and CDR2 FQGTGA.

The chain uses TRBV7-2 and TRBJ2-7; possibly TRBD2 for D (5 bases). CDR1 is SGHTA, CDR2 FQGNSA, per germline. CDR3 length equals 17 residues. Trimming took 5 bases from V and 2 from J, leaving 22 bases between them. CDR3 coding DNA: TGTGCCAGCAGCAACCCCCGCCTGGGGAGTGGAACCTACGAGCAGTACTTC. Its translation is CASSNPRLGSGTYEQYF.

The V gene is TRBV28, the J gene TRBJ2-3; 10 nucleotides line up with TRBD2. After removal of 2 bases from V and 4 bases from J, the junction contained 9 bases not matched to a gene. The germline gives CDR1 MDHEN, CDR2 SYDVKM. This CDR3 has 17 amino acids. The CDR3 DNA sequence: TGTGCCAGCAGTTTAGCATCCACTAGCGGGACTGCAGATACGCAGTATTTT. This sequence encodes CASSLASTSGTADTQYF.

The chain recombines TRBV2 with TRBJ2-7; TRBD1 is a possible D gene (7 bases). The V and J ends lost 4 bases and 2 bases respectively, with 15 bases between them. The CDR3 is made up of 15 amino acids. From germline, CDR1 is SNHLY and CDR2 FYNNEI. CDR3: CASSGRGLITYEQYF. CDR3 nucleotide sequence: TGTGCCAGCAGTGGGAGGGGGCTTATCACCTACGAGCAGTACTTC.

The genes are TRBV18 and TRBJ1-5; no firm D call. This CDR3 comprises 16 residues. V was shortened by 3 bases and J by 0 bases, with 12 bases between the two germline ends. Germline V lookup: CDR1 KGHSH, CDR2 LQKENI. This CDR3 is CASSPEQAYSNQPQHF. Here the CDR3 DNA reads TGTGCCAGCTCACCCGAGCAGGCTTATAGCAATCAGCCCCAGCATTTT.

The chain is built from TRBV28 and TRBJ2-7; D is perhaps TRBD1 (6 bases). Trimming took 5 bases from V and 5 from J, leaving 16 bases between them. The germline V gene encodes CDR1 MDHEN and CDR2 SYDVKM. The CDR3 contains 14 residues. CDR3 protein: CASSAPGQADEQYF. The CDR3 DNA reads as TGTGCCAGCAGTGCCCCGGGACAAGCCGACGAGCAGTACTTC.

The CDR3 loop reads CASSRQTDTQYF. The CDR3 coding sequence is TGTGCCAGTAGCAGACAGACAGATACGCAGTATTTT. V usage is TRBV19 and J usage is TRBJ2-3; D perhaps matches TRBD1 (5 bases). The CDR3 has 12 amino acids. Germline lookup yields CDR1 LNHDA and CDR2 SQIVND (reference sequence). Trimming took 6 bases from V and 3 from J, leaving 7 bases between them.

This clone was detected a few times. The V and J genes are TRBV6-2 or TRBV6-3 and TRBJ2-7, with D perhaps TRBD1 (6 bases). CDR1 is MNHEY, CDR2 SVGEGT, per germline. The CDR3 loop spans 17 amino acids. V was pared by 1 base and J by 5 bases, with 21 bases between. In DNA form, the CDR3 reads TGTGCCAGCAGTTACTGGGATACAGGGAACGGGTTCCACGAGCAGTACTTC. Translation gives CASSYWDTGNGFHEQYF.

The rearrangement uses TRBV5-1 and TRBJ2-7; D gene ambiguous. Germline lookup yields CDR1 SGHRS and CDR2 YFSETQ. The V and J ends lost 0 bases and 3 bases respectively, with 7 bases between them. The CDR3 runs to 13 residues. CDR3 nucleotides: TGCGCCAGCAGCTTGGAGACAAGCTACGAGCAGTACTTC. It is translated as CASSLETSYEQYF.